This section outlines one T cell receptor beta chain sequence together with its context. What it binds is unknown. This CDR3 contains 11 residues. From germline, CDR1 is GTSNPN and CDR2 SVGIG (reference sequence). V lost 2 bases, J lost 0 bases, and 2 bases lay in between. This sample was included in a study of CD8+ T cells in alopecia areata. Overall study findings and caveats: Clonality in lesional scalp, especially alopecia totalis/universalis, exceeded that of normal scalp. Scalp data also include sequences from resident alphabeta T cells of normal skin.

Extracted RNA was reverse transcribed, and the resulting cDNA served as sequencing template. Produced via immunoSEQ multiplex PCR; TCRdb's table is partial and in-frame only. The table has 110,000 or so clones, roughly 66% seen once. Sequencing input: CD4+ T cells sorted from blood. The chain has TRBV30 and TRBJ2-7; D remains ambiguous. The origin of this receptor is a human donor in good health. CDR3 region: CAWSSSYEQYF. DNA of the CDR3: TGTGCCTGGAGTAGCTCCTACGAGCAGTACTTC.